This T cell receptor (beta chain) is drawn from a study of vaccination and CD4 T cells after COVID-19. The Oncomine TCR Beta short-read assay was what sequenced the DNA obtained from cultured CD4+ T cells. TCRdb re-analysed the PCR reads in MiXCR, keeping a single row per CDR3 protein. Among approximately 8,500 distinct CDR3 sequences listed, 50% to 65% were seen once. Treatment specified: roughly 10-day PBMC culture with coronavirus spike peptide pools or control peptides (ViraFEST assay). The unexposed donor gave CD4+ T cells before the COVID-19 pandemic (2011-2018). This clonotype is termed large. The antigen is unknown. This CDR3 is 18 amino acids long. Germline V gene data show CDR1 as MDHEN and CDR2 as SYDVKM. Trimming cost V 6 bases and J 0 bases, with 24 bases left between them.

The clonotype was recovered from a human donor in good health. The V gene is TRBV28, the J gene TRBJ2-7; the D is unclear. The sequenced material came from CD4+ T cells from blood, cultured in vitro. The CDR3 loop reads CASRAISFNSLSSYEQYF. CDR3 nucleotides: TGTGCCAGCAGAGCCATAAGTTTCAACAGCCTAAGCTCCTACGAGCAGTACTTC.